This T cell receptor beta chain was found in a study of shared clonotypes between healthy human individuals. Generated by immunoSEQ multiplex PCR, the TCRdb table keeps only in-frame clones and is missing some. Of 150,000 to 200,000 clones in the sample, about 93% were seen once. The CDR3 covers 14 residues. Germline V gene sequence: CDR1 SEHNR, CDR2 FQNEAQ (reference sequence). Trimming cost V 11 bases and J 0 bases, with 14 bases left between them. A note on this clone: What it recognizes is unknown.

Study results and limitations: Naive subsets, compared against memory subsets, generally had larger estimated richness values. The sharing of approximately 4.6% of naive CD4 clonotypes was seen across several donors.

This chain connects TRBV7-9 to TRBJ1-3; D unclear. The sequence came from a woman aged 25 to 39 in good health. The specimen sequenced was naive CD4+ T cells sorted from blood. Subset specified: CD45RA+ positively selected. In DNA, the CDR3 is TGTGCCGGGAGAGAGAGTAGCTCTGGAAACACCATATATTTT. As protein: CAGRESSSGNTIYF.